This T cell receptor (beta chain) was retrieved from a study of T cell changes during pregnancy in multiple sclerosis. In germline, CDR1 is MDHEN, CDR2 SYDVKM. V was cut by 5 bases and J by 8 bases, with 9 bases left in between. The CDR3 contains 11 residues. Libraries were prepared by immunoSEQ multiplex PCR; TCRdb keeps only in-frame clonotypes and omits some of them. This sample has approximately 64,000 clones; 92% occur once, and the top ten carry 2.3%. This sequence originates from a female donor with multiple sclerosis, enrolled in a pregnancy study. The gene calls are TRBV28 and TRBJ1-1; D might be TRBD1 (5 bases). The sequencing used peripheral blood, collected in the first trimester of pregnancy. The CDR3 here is CASSATGEAFF. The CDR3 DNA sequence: TGTGCCAGCAGTGCAACAGGAGAAGCTTTCTTT.